This T cell receptor (beta chain) was recorded in a study of cytomegalovirus exposure and HLA in healthy donors. The germline gives CDR1 MGHRA, CDR2 YSYEKL. After removal of 0 bases from V and 3 bases from J, the junction contained 5 bases not matched to a gene. The CDR3 runs to 15 residues. The donors (healthy individuals) were bone marrow donors. Researchers ran the PCR with 60 Vbeta and 13 Jbeta primers. Clones were sequenced by immunoSEQ multiplex PCR, and TCRdb holds only the in-frame ones, with some missing. This sample yields 150,000 or so clones, of which roughly 85% are seen a single time; nearly 6.5% belongs to the top ten.

The receptor was derived from a man aged 35-49 years in good health and CMV-seropositive. The sequencing input was PBMCs. The V gene is TRBV4-1, the J gene TRBJ2-7; 7 bases map to TRBD2. DNA for the CDR3: TGCGCCAGCAGCCAAGATGGCGGGAGTGTCTACGAGCAGTACTTC. Amino acid sequence: CASSQDGGSVYEQYF.